This T cell receptor beta chain emerged from a study of vaccination and CD4 T cells after COVID-19. Overall study: It was a median roughly 92 days after diagnosis, with a range of 35 to 161, that post-COVID samples were drawn. Whole-study results and caveats: Median counts of SARS-CoV-2-reactive clonotypes increased from roughly 21 to 40; this difference was not significant.

Time point: late sampling 161 to 241 days after vaccination in a few convalescent patients. Described treatment: 10-day PBMC culture with coronavirus spike peptide pools or control peptides (ViraFEST assay). Germline V gene sequence: CDR1 SGHTA, CDR2 FQGNSA. The CDR3 is 16 amino acids. V lost 0 bases, J lost 5 bases, and 1 base stayed unmatched. Comment on this clonotype: Antigen unknown.

The Oncomine TCR Beta short-read assay generated sequence data from the DNA of cultured CD4+ T cells. TCRdb fed the PCR reads into MiXCR, producing one record per CDR3 protein. The data show tens of thousands of distinct CDR3 sequences, approximately 38% seen once. Sample: CD4+ T cells from blood, cultured in vitro, taken about 7 months after SARS-CoV-2 vaccination. The receptor was isolated from a human donor who had recovered from COVID-19. The chain is built from TRBV7-2 and TRBJ2-3; the match to TRBD2 covers 14 bases. CDR3 residues: CASSLAGLAGGDTQYF. The DNA for the CDR3 is TGTGCCAGCAGCTTAGCCGGACTAGCGGGAGGAGATACGCAGTATTTT.